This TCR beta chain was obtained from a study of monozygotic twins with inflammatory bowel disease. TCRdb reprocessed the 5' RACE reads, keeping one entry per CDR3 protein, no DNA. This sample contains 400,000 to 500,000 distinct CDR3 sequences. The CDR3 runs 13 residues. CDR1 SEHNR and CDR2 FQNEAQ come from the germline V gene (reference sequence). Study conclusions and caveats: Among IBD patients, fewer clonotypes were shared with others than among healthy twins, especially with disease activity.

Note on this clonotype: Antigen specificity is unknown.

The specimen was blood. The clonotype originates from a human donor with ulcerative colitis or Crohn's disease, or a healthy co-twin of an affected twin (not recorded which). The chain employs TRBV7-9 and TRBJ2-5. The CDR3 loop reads CASSFPGEETQYF. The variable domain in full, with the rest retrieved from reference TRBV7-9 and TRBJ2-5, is DTGVSQNPRHKITKRGQNVTFRCDPISEHNRLYWYRQTLGQGPEFLTYFQNEAQLEKSRLLSDRFSAERPKGSFSTLEIQRTEQGDSAMYLCASSFPGEETQYFGPGTRLLVL.